This T cell receptor beta chain appears in the sequencing data of a study of Graves' ophthalmopathy and Graves' hyperthyroidism. Study-wide points: Sensitivity reached 85% to 90% and specificity around 81% for a 13-signature model separating ophthalmopathy from stable hyperthyroidism. The blood repertoire also included most expanded thyroid clonotypes above 0.001 frequency.

Other autoimmune diseases, uncontrolled infections, pregnancy or lactation led to the exclusion of patients. RNA served as the template for amplifying TCR beta CDR3 regions. Second-round multiplex PCR followed a first-round RT-PCR using HTBI primers. MiXCR was run by TCRdb on the multiplex PCR reads, yielding one entry per CDR3 protein. The table has some 1.1 million distinct CDR3 sequences, roughly 35% seen once. Regarding this clonotype: Its matching antigen is unknown.

This CDR3 spans 15 amino acids. Looked up from germline, CDR1 is MNHEY and CDR2 is SMNVEV (reference sequence). The J segment lost 3 bases and the V segment lost 1 base, leaving 4 bases of the junction unmatched. The chain combines TRBV27 with TRBJ2-7; 9 nucleotides match TRBD1. This TCR was sampled from an adult man with Graves' hyperthyroidism. The sequencing input was peripheral blood or thyroid tissue (not recorded which). The CDR3 loop reads CASSLFRTGVYEQYF. In DNA form, the CDR3 reads TGTGCCAGCAGTTTATTCCGGACAGGGGTCTACGAGCAGTACTTC.